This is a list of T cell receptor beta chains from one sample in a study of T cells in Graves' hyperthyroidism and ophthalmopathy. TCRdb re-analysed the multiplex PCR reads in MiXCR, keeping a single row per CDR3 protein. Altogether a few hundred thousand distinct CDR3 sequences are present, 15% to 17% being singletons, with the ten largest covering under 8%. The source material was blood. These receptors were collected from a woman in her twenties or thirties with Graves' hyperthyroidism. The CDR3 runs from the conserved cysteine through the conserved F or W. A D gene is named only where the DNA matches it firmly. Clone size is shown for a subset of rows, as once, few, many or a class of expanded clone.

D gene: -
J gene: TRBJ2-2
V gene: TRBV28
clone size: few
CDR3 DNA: TGTGCCAGCAGTTTAGGTCTCTACACCGGGGAGCTGTTTTTT
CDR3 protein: CASSLGLYTGELFF

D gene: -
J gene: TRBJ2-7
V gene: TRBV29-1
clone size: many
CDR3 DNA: TGCAGCGTTGGCCGGGACCACGAGCAGTACTTC
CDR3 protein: CSVGRDHEQYF

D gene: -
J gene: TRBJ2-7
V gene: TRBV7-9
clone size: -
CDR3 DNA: TGCGCCAGCAGCCAAGCTCCGGAGGGTACCGAGCAGTACTTC
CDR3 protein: CASSQAPEGTEQYF

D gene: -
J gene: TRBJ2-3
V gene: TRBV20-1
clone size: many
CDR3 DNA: TGCAGTGCTACCGGGGGTGGGGGGGGACAACTGACAGATACGCAGTATTTT
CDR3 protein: CSATGGGGGQLTDTQYF

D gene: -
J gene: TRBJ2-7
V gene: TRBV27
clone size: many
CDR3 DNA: TGTGCCAGCAGTTTAGTCTCCAGCTTGGGGAGCTACGAGCAGTACTTC
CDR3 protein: CASSLVSSLGSYEQYF

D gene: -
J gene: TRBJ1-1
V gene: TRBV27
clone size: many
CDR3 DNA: TGTGCCAGCAGTTTAGCACAGGGAAACACTGAAGCTTTCTTT
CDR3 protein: CASSLAQGNTEAFF

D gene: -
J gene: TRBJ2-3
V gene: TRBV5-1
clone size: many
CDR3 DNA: TGCGCCAGCAGCTTGACGTCGGGAGCCACAGATACGCAGTATTTT
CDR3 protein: CASSLTSGATDTQYF

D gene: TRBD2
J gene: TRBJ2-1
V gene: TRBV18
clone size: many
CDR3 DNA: TGTGCCAGCTTACAGGGGACTAGCGGGACGACCTACAATGAGCAGTTCTTC
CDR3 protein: CASLQGTSGTTYNEQFF

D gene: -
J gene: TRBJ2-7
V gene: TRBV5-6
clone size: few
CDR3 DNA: TGTGCCAGCAACATCCAGGGGAACTACGAGCAGTACTTC
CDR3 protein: CASNIQGNYEQYF

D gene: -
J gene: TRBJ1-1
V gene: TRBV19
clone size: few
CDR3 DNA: TGTGCCAGTAGTACGATTAACGGCCTGAACACTGAAGCTTTCTTT
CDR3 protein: CASSTINGLNTEAFF